This T cell receptor beta chain was obtained from a study of beta chain features in type 1 diabetes (dated by TCRdb to 2016 to 2018). Regarding the study in general: Mean age, gender distribution, total cell number and subset yield did not differ between patients and healthy donors. Whereas all 30 or so donors provided naive and central memory subsets, regulatory and stem cell-like memory subsets were isolated from just 8 patients and about 8 healthy donors. Across all samples, fewer than 110,000,000 sorted cells were examined, and cell number per subset correlated strongly with RNA yield. The study compared the TCRB repertoires of sorted circulating CD4+ T cell subsets in recently diagnosed type 1 diabetes patients with those in matched healthy donors.

Each donor gave one peripheral blood draw, approximately 110 mL on average, collected into heparinised tubes. Using a panel that included CD45RO, CCR7, CD25, CD127, CD95 and CD27, naive, central memory, regulatory and stem cell-like memory CD4+ T cells were sorted on a BD FACSAria II. Purity was above 95% for every sorted population. PBMCs were isolated immediately by Lymphoprep density gradient centrifugation and stained directly without culture. So that batch effects would be minimized, each experiment stained and sorted samples in pairs, pairing one healthy donor with one patient. CDR1 is given as SGHTA and CDR2 as FQGNSA, both from the germline V gene. At the junction V is shortened by 5 bases and J by 1 base, with 15 bases in between. The CDR3 measures 16 amino acids from cysteine to phenylalanine. Just the 48-base CDR3 DNA is kept, in frame starting at base 1. A word on this clone: Its antigen has not been determined. No quality values exist for individual bases; no much larger clone is one base distant.

Beyond this particular receptor, the publication reports: PCR might favor shorter templates, but patient and control samples were amplified and corrected together, so any skew would affect both groups equally. At VDJ recombination sites, type 1 diabetes patients had fewer insertions and more deleted nucleotides, which implies abnormalities in thymic rearrangement. Naive, central memory and regulatory TCRB repertoires appeared more similar among patients than among healthy donors. Because cDNA rather than genomic DNA was sequenced, highly expressing activated cells could have been over-represented, although no difference in activation and CD3 levels was found between groups. Type 1 diabetes patients showed a moderate but significant shortening of TCRB CDR3 length in all four CD4+ subsets. Because small numbers of individuals were included in the HLA sub-analyses, any influence of HLA type on TCRB rearrangement was left unresolved.

All of the isolated RNA was reverse transcribed with the High Capacity cDNA Reverse Transcription Kit, so expressed TCRB transcripts were sequenced. Deep immunoSEQ sequencing was applied to naive, central memory and regulatory T cell samples, giving an average of around 3.8 million total reads per sample. After sorted cells were lysed in RLT buffer, RNA was extracted with DNase-treated RNeasy Micro or Mini kits, with the choice depending on cell number. To prevent cross-contamination, every cell subset was processed on its own, while patient and healthy donor samples were processed together. Using the immunoSEQ multiplex PCR, TCRB sequences were amplified from cDNA into 87-bp fragments spanning the CDR3 region. Amplicons were sequenced on the Illumina HiSeq platform. The study's processing was this. Synthetic template baselines were used to correct PCR bias computationally, reads within Hamming distance 2 were collapsed together, and singletons that could not be merged were discarded. Reads were aligned against IMGT so that V, D and J genes, CDR3 length and insertions or deletions at six rearrangement sites could be assigned. Within each subset, clonotype counts were normalized to sorted cell number, and only after that were true diversity and Gini coefficients computed with the tcR R package. The overlap coefficient, calculated on TCRB nucleotide sequences, was used to quantify repertoire sharing. As a proxy for the pre-selection repertoire, out-of-frame TCRB sequences from naive cells were analyzed. TCRdb stores this immuneACCESS table with in-frame sequences only. Part of the clones is absent; in the studies checked, under half of the shortfall reflects unresolved V genes, and no reason is known for the rest. The V and J calls and clone size come from that table; D and trimming were worked out from the DNA. The sample contains 450,000 to 600,000 clones, roughly 30% of them found a single time. About 0.06% of the sample goes to the ten largest clones.

Sequencing was carried out using naive CD4+ T cells from blood. The sample's cell subset or site label, in plain terms: true naive CD4+ T cells. The V gene is TRBV7-2 and the J gene is TRBJ1-5; the D gene cannot be resolved reliably. The clonotype comes from a man aged 18-30 years in good health. For the CDR3, the sequence is CASSAPGYSSNQPQHF. In nucleotides, the sequence is TGTGCCAGCAGCGCCCCTGGGTACTCGAGCAATCAGCCCCAGCATTTT.